The TCR beta chain under discussion was sequenced for a study of blood T cell repertoires in COVID-19. Germline CDR1 is LNHDA and CDR2 is SQIVND (reference sequence). CDR3 length equals 13 residues. Trimming cost V 8 bases and J 0 bases, with 9 bases left between them. Authors' methods: Cell counts per sample came from amplifying reference gene primers. Assay used: immunoSEQ multiplex PCR; TCRdb lists only in-frame clones, some missing. Clone size and V and J calls were adopted from that table, with D and trimming inferred from the DNA. The repertoire holds approximately 240,000 clones, 65% to 85% seen once, with approximately 2.9% in the top ten.

V is TRBV19 and J is TRBJ2-3; D gene unclear. This TCR derives from a woman under 40 who had recovered from COVID-19. Sequenced input: peripheral blood. CDR3 coding DNA: TGTGCCAGTCATAGCCCAAGCACAGATACGCAGTATTTT. This translates into CASHSPSTDTQYF.